These 31 T cell receptor beta chains originate from one sample sequenced in a study of T cells in women clearing cervical HPV infection. Measured with immunoSEQ multiplex PCR; TCRdb has only the in-frame clones, and not every one. Found here are about 30,000 clones; the top ten clones hold 2.5% to 3%. Sequences were obtained from blood buffy coat. Source of these receptors: a woman aged 18 to 75 with a cervical HPV16 infection that either progressed to CIN3+ or cleared (not recorded which).

CDR3 bases read: TGTGCCAGTCAGTCTAGACAGGATTCCTACAATGAG. Its translation: CASQSRQDSYNE. The CDR3 as a whole reads CASQSRQDSYNEQFF. The chain combines TRBV19 with TRBJ2-1; TRBD1 is a possible D gene (6 bases). Sequencing ends 3 residues short of the CDR3 end; the germline J gene provides the rest. The V gene's germline CDR1 is LNHDA and CDR2 SQIVND (reference sequence). The CDR3 has 15 residues. The V and J ends lost 8 bases and 1 base respectively, with 15 bases between them. Full variable domain (outside the CDR3, taken from reference TRBV19 and TRBJ2-1): DGGITQSPKYLFRKEGQNVTLSCEQNLNHDAMYWYRQDPGQGLRLIYYSQIVNDFQKGDIAEGYSVSREKKESFPLTVTSAQKNPTAFYLCASQSRQDSYNEQFFGPGTRLTVL.

With regard to this clone: The read gets to within 3 residues of the CDR3 end, and the germline J gene fills in the rest. The chain recombines TRBV12-3 or TRBV12-4 with TRBJ2-1; D remains ambiguous. V dropped 6 bases and J dropped 4 bases, with 4 bases sitting between them. The CDR3 totals 11 residues. CDR3 bases read: TGTGCCAGCAGGACATACAATGAG. This sequence encodes CASRTYNE. From start to end, the CDR3 is CASRTYNEQFF.

This clone is deemed medium-sized by its frequency. Read coverage stops 3 residues before the CDR3 terminus; the germline J gene supplies the remainder. V usage is TRBV18 and J usage is TRBJ2-3, with TRBD1 matching over 7 bases. Trimming took 6 bases from V and 3 from J; bases not matched to a gene: 3. The CDR3 is made up of 13 amino acids. Germline V lookup: CDR1 KGHSH, CDR2 LQKENI. The sequenced CDR3 bases are TGTGCCAGCTCCCTCAGGGGGACAGATACG. Amino acids: CASSLRGTDT. The whole CDR3 is CASSLRGTDTQYF.

Notes on this clone: The CDR3 end is not reached by the read, which stops 3 residues before it; the germline J gene fills it in. This rearrangement joins TRBV19 to TRBJ1-3; D call uncertain. Trimming removed 3 bases at V and 0 bases at J, with 9 bases between. This CDR3 contains 15 residues. Germline V lookup: CDR1 LNHDA, CDR2 SQIVND (reference sequence). The sequenced CDR3 bases are TGTGCCAGTAGTATCGGCGGCTACTCTGGAAACACC. Amino acid sequence: CASSIGGYSGNT. The entire CDR3 protein reads CASSIGGYSGNTIYF. Together with reference TRBV19 and TRBJ1-3, the CDR3 gives the full variable domain: DGGITQSPKYLFRKEGQNVTLSCEQNLNHDAMYWYRQDPGQGLRLIYYSQIVNDFQKGDIAEGYSVSREKKESFPLTVTSAQKNPTAFYLCASSIGGYSGNTIYFGEGSWLTVV.

In regard to this clone: Coverage ceases 3 residues before the CDR3 finishes, and the germline J gene fills in the end. The chain couples TRBV5-1 to TRBJ2-7; 15 nucleotides align to TRBD2. The CDR3 is made up of 19 amino acids. The germline CDR1 and CDR2 sequences are SGHRS and YFSETQ. Germline trimming cut 0 bases from V and 3 bases from J; bases unmatched to any gene: 10. Incomplete CDR3 DNA: TGCGCCAGCAGCTTGGCGGGACTAGCGGGGGGCTCAAACAACTACGAG. It encodes CASSLAGLAGGSNNYE. The whole CDR3 protein reads CASSLAGLAGGSNNYEQYF.

The CDR3 here is CASSPSPDYYEQYF. The part of the CDR3 DNA that was read is TGTGCCAGCTCACCATCGCCTGACTATTACGAG. V and J are TRBV18 and TRBJ2-7; perhaps TRBD2 as D (5 bases). Read data end 3 residues before the CDR3 end; the end is taken from the germline J gene. The V end lost 2 bases, the J end lost 4 bases, and 12 bases lay between the germline ends. CDR1 and CDR2 (germline): KGHSH, LQKENI. The CDR3 runs to 14 residues.

A remark on this clone: The read comes to an end 3 residues before the CDR3 does, leaving the germline J gene to fill in the end. This chain connects TRBV19 to TRBJ1-1; a possible D gene is TRBD1 (5 bases). This CDR3 contains 13 residues. Germline V CDR1 and CDR2: LNHDA, SQIVND (reference sequence). Trimming removed 6 bases from V and 1 base from J, with 9 bases in between. The part of the CDR3 DNA that was read is TGTGCCAGTAGAGGGCAGGGGAACACTGAA. Amino acids: CASRGQGNTE. The CDR3, in full, reads CASRGQGNTEAFF.

Comment on this clone: From the germline J gene comes the end of the CDR3, since the read stops 3 residues before it. This chain connects TRBV20-1 to TRBJ1-2, with D possibly TRBD1 on 5 matching bases. CDR1 DFQATT and CDR2 SNEGSKA come from the germline V gene (reference sequence). This CDR3 is 13 amino acids long. V lost 0 bases, J lost 2 bases, and 7 bases lay in between. CDR3 region: CSARDQGNYGYTF. Partial CDR3 DNA: TGCAGTGCTAGAGATCAGGGAAACTATGGC.

Details on this clone: The read halts 3 residues ahead of the CDR3 end, with the missing end drawn from the germline J gene. The gene calls are TRBV7-9 and TRBJ1-2, with D perhaps TRBD1 (6 bases). The V end was cut by 4 bases, the J end by 0 bases, with 12 bases between. The CDR3 spans 15 residues. Germline V gene lookup returns CDR1 SEHNR and CDR2 FQNEAQ (reference sequence). Incomplete CDR3 DNA: TGTGCCAGCAGCTCACGGGGACATACTAACTATGGC. Its protein is CASSSRGHTNYG. The complete CDR3 protein is CASSSRGHTNYGYTF. Supplemented by reference TRBV7-9 and TRBJ1-2, the full variable domain reads DTGVSQNPRHKITKRGQNVTFRCDPISEHNRLYWYRQTLGQGPEFLTYFQNEAQLEKSRLLSDRFSAERPKGSFSTLEIQRTEQGDSAMYLCASSSRGHTNYGYTFGSGTRLTVV.

Concerning this clone: The read terminates 3 residues before the CDR3 end, so the remaining end is supplied by the germline J gene. This chain connects TRBV12-3 or TRBV12-4 to TRBJ2-7; 12 bases align to TRBD1. V lost 6 bases to trimming and J lost 4 bases; unmatched junction nucleotides: 4. CDR3 length: 14 amino acids. Incomplete CDR3 DNA: TGTGCCAGCAGCCGGGACAGGGGGCAATACGAG. This encodes CASSRDRGQYE. The whole CDR3 is CASSRDRGQYEQYF.

With respect to this clone: The read ends 3 residues early relative to the CDR3; the germline J gene fills the gap. This chain uses TRBV2 with TRBJ1-2; D is undetermined. V was trimmed by 3 bases and J by 7 bases, leaving 12 bases between them. The CDR3 extends over 13 amino acids. CDR1 SNHLY and CDR2 FYNNEI come from the germline V gene. CDR3 DNA (partial): TGTGCCAGCAGTGAGAGCCAGCCAGGTGGC. Translated: CASSESQPGG. The whole CDR3 reads CASSESQPGGYTF.

About this clone: With the read ending 3 residues before the CDR3 end, the germline J gene is used to fill in that end. This chain uses TRBV18 with TRBJ1-1; tentative D call: TRBD1 (6 bases). The V and J ends lost 3 bases and 5 bases respectively, with 13 bases between them. CDR1 is KGHSH and CDR2 is LQKENI in the germline V gene. This CDR3 comprises 14 residues. Partial CDR3 DNA: TGTGCCAGCTCACCTAGGGATCAGGGGACTGAA. Translating gives CASSPRDQGTE. The whole CDR3 reads CASSPRDQGTEAFF.

Regarding this clone: The read stops 3 residues short of the end of the CDR3; the missing end is completed from the germline J gene. The V and J genes are TRBV5-1 and TRBJ1-2, with a weak D call TRBD1 (5 bases). Germline V lookup: CDR1 SGHRS, CDR2 YFSETQ. The CDR3 spans 12 residues. Between the trimmed V and J ends, which lost 4 bases and 4 bases, there was a span of 8 bases. CDR3 amino acids: CASSGDSYGYTF. CDR3 DNA (partial): TGCGCCAGCAGCGGAGACAGCTATGGC.

Details on this clone: Sequencing ends 3 residues short of the CDR3 end; the germline J gene provides the rest. The chain couples TRBV20-1 to TRBJ2-2, with D possibly TRBD2 on 7 matching bases. In germline, CDR1 is DFQATT, CDR2 SNEGSKA (reference sequence). This CDR3 spans 13 amino acids. V was clipped by 3 bases and J by 6 bases, with 11 bases between them. CDR3 region: CSARVGGPGELFF. CDR3 DNA, as far as it was read: TGCAGTGCTAGGGTGGGGGGGCCCGGGGAG.

On this clone itself: The read falls 3 residues short of the CDR3 end, and the missing part is taken from the germline J gene. The chain has TRBV24-1 and TRBJ2-7; D uncertain. Trimming pared 9 bases from V and 4 bases from J, leaving 6 bases between. There are 10 residues in the CDR3. CDR1 KGHDR and CDR2 SFDVKD come from the germline V gene. CDR3 DNA (partial): TGTGCCACCCTTAAATACGAG. It yields the protein CATLKYE. The whole CDR3 reads CATLKYEQYF.

Comments on this clone: Read data end 3 residues before the CDR3 end; the end is taken from the germline J gene. The chain recombines TRBV5-6 with TRBJ2-3; D may be TRBD1 (6 bases). The V and J ends lost 4 bases and 4 bases respectively, with 13 bases between them. Germline values: CDR1 SGHDT, CDR2 YYEEEE. The CDR3 loop spans 14 amino acids. Incomplete CDR3 DNA: TGTGCCAGCAGCGGGACATTTGACCCAGATACG. Protein product: CASSGTFDPDT. The entire CDR3 reads CASSGTFDPDTQYF.

As regards this clone: Sequencing ends 3 residues short of the CDR3 end; the germline J gene provides the rest. The V gene is TRBV12-3 or TRBV12-4, the J gene TRBJ2-5; D is perhaps TRBD1 or TRBD2 (5 bases each). Trimming left V 3 bases short and J 5 bases short, with 7 bases between. The CDR3 contains 12 residues. CDR3 residues: CASSFEGETQYF. CDR3 DNA, as far as it was read: TGTGCCAGCAGTTTTGAGGGGGAGACC.

Note on this clone: The read halts 3 residues ahead of the CDR3 end, with the missing end drawn from the germline J gene. The J gene is TRBJ2-3, the V gene TRBV7-2; 9 bases agree with TRBD1. The CDR3 covers 15 residues. In germline, CDR1 is SGHTA, CDR2 FQGNSA. J was trimmed by 5 bases and V by 0 bases; bases with no gene match: 3. Incomplete CDR3 DNA: TGTGCCAGCAGCTTAGCGGGACAGGGAGTAGATACG. Translating gives CASSLAGQGVDT. The whole CDR3 reads CASSLAGQGVDTQYF.

With regard to this clone: The read terminates 3 residues before the CDR3 end, so the remaining end is supplied by the germline J gene. The chain recombines TRBV2 with TRBJ2-7, with 8 bases fitting TRBD1. This CDR3 is built from 12 residues. CDR1 and CDR2 from the germline V gene are SNHLY and FYNNEI. The J segment lost 4 bases and the V segment lost 5 bases, leaving 1 base of the junction unmatched. The CDR3 DNA, read in part, is TGTGCCAGCAGTCGACAGGGGTACGAG. Protein: CASSRQGYE. The complete CDR3 reads CASSRQGYEQYF. Filled out from reference TRBV2 and TRBJ2-7, the complete variable domain reads EPEVTQTPSHQVTQMGQEVILRCVPISNHLYFYWYRQILGQKVEFLVSFYNNEISEKSEIFDDQFSVERPDGSNFTLKIRSTKLEDSAMYFCASSRQGYEQYFGPGTRLTVT.

As regards this clone: The read finishes 3 residues shy of the CDR3 end, and the germline J gene is used to complete it. The chain carries TRBV20-1 and TRBJ2-1; 10 positions agree with TRBD2. The CDR3 runs to 13 residues. Germline V gene lookup returns CDR1 DFQATT and CDR2 SNEGSKA (reference sequence). V lost 4 bases and J lost 6; bases outside the gene matches: 3. This CDR3 reads CSAKASGSNEQFF. The covered CDR3 bases are TGCAGTGCTAAGGCTAGCGGGAGCAATGAG.

A remark on this clone: The observed sequence ends 3 residues before the CDR3 terminus, with the missing tail filled in from the germline J gene. This sequence joins TRBV12-5 and TRBJ1-1; TRBD1 aligns across 7 bases. The V and J ends lost 6 bases and 0 bases, in that order; junction bases with no gene match: 4. From germline, CDR1 is LGHNT and CDR2 FRNRAP. The CDR3 has 14 amino acids. The sequenced part of the CDR3 DNA is TGTGCTAGTGGCCCAGGGGGTTTGAACACTGAA. It translates to CASGPGGLNTE. The whole CDR3 sequence reads CASGPGGLNTEAFF. The entire variable domain, with the rest obtained from reference TRBV12-5 and TRBJ1-1, is as follows: DARVTQTPRHKVTEMGQEVTMRCQPILGHNTVFWYRQTMMQGLELLAYFRNRAPLDDSGMPKDRFSAEMPDATLATLKIQPSEPRDSAVYFCASGPGGLNTEAFFGQGTRLTVV.

Concerning this clone itself: The observed sequence ends 3 residues before the CDR3 terminus, with the missing tail filled in from the germline J gene. The chain uses TRBV18 and TRBJ2-7; D is perhaps TRBD2 (6 bases). Per germline, CDR1 KGHSH and CDR2 LQKENI. This CDR3 spans 14 amino acids. V gave up 3 bases and J gave up 2 bases, with 11 bases separating them. CDR3 bases read: TGTGCCAGCTCACCCGGGACTTCTACCTACGAG. As protein: CASSPGTSTYE. The full CDR3 protein reads CASSPGTSTYEQYF.

As concerns this clone: The read terminates 3 residues ahead of where the CDR3 ends, so the germline J gene completes it. The chain links TRBV2 to TRBJ2-7; a weak D match, TRBD1 (5 bases). Trimming left V 3 bases short and J 2 bases short, with 11 bases between. The germline CDR1 and CDR2 sequences are SNHLY and FYNNEI. The length of the CDR3 is 14 residues. CDR3 sequence: CASSEQGSAYEQYF. The CDR3 DNA, read in part, is TGTGCCAGCAGTGAGCAGGGTTCCGCCTACGAG.

As to this clone: Read data end 3 residues before the CDR3 end; the end is taken from the germline J gene. The V and J genes are TRBV5-1 and TRBJ2-3; 11 bases are shared with TRBD2. CDR1 and CDR2 (germline): SGHRS, YFSETQ. This CDR3 has 14 residues. J gave up 5 bases and V 8 bases, and 7 bases lay outside the gene matches. The DNA read from the CDR3 is TGCGCCAGTCTTAGCGGGGGGGCCGGAGATACG. The encoded protein is CASLSGGAGDT. The full-length CDR3 reads as CASLSGGAGDTQYF.

Remarks on this clone: The read stops 3 residues short of the end of the CDR3; the missing end is completed from the germline J gene. The chain joins TRBV12-3 or TRBV12-4 to TRBJ1-3; 7 nucleotides line up with TRBD1. The V and J ends lost 6 bases and 4 bases, in that order; junction bases with no gene match: 9. The CDR3 is 15 amino acids. CDR3 bases read: TGTGCCAGCAGCCCATCGACAGGGTTCGGAAACACC. This gives the protein CASSPSTGFGNT. The full CDR3 protein reads CASSPSTGFGNTIYF.

This clone ranks as medium-sized in terms of frequency. Coverage ceases 3 residues before the CDR3 finishes, and the germline J gene fills in the end. The V call is TRBV29-1, the J call TRBJ2-3; no definite D call. Per germline, CDR1 SQVTM and CDR2 ANQGSEA. Deletions cut 7 bases from V and 2 bases from J, with 16 bases between. There are 14 residues in the CDR3. CDR3: CSGNAGLLTDTQYF. The DNA read from the CDR3 is TGCAGCGGCAATGCAGGTCTCCTCACAGATACG.

CDR3 sequence reads: CSVTSPGSDTQYF. CDR3 DNA, as far as it was read: TGCAGCGTGACGAGCCCAGGGTCAGATACG. The J gene is TRBJ2-3, the V gene TRBV29-1, with D possibly TRBD1 on 5 matching bases. The CDR3 extends 3 residues past the end of the read, so its final part is completed from the germline J gene. V lost 6 bases, J lost 4 bases, and 14 bases lay in between. This CDR3 comprises 13 residues. Per germline, CDR1 SQVTM and CDR2 ANQGSEA.

Details on this clone: The CDR3 end falls 3 residues outside the read, so it is completed with the germline J gene. The J gene is TRBJ1-2, the V gene TRBV7-7; 7 bases line up with TRBD1. The V segment lost 10 bases and the J segment 4 bases; nucleotides outside the gene matches: 9. The germline CDR1 and CDR2 sequences are SSHAT and FNYEAQ (reference sequence). The CDR3 is 13 amino acids. The sequenced part of the CDR3 DNA is TGTGCCACGACCCTACAGGGGAGCTATGGC. It translates to CATTLQGSYG. The entire CDR3 protein is CATTLQGSYGYTF.

As concerns this clone: The sequenced fragment ends 3 residues before the CDR3 boundary, so the rest is inferred from the germline J gene. This chain links TRBV19 with TRBJ2-7, with D hard to call. This CDR3 spans 11 amino acids. Germline V gene sequence: CDR1 LNHDA, CDR2 SQIVND (reference sequence). V dropped 1 base and J dropped 6 bases, with 4 bases sitting between them. The CDR3 bases that were read are TGTGCCAGTAGTATAGTCGGCGAG. Translation gives CASSIVGE. The whole CDR3 reads CASSIVGEQYF. Looking up the rest from reference TRBV19 and TRBJ2-7 gives the full variable domain: DGGITQSPKYLFRKEGQNVTLSCEQNLNHDAMYWYRQDPGQGLRLIYYSQIVNDFQKGDIAEGYSVSREKKESFPLTVTSAQKNPTAFYLCASSIVGEQYFGPGTRLTVT.

Turning to this clone: The read is 3 residues too short to cover the CDR3 end, so that end is filled in from the germline J gene. V and J are TRBV11-2 and TRBJ2-7; D is undetermined. The CDR3 has 13 amino acids. Germline-derived CDR1 and CDR2 are SGHAT and FQNNGV. The V end was cut by 0 bases, the J end by 4 bases, with 7 bases between. Here the CDR3 reads CASSLESPYEQYF. The CDR3 bases that were read are TGTGCCAGCAGCTTAGAAAGCCCTTACGAG.

Comment on this clone: The read falls 3 residues short of the CDR3 end, and the missing part is taken from the germline J gene. The rearrangement joins TRBV2 to TRBJ1-1; 7 positions match TRBD1. The J segment lost 7 bases and the V segment lost 6 bases, leaving 14 bases of the junction unmatched. This CDR3 contains 15 residues. CDR1 and CDR2 from the germline V gene are SNHLY and FYNNEI. The CDR3 DNA, read in part, is TGTGCCAGCAGGCCCACAGAGACAGGGAGTGGTGAA. It translates to CASRPTETGSGE. The whole CDR3 protein reads CASRPTETGSGEAFF.